Following are 15 T cell receptor beta chains from one sample sequenced in a study of spatial heterogeneity in lung cancer. MiXCR was run by TCRdb on the 5' RACE reads, yielding one entry per CDR3 protein. The table records about 32,000 distinct CDR3 sequences, over 9.5% of them present only once. The time point: blood at routine non-recurrence follow-up after resection. The sequencing here drew on PBMCs, taken at follow-up. Source of these receptors: a female donor with early-stage non-small cell lung cancer.

This clonotype was seen only a few times. V gene TRBV24-1 combines with J gene TRBJ2-2, with 8 bases fitting TRBD1. From germline, CDR1 is KGHDR and CDR2 SFDVKD. The CDR3 spans 15 residues. J was trimmed by 6 bases and V by 4 bases; bases with no gene match: 6. The CDR3 spells CATSDPSTGAGELFF. The CDR3 region has the DNA TGTGCCACCAGTGACCCGTCGACAGGGGCCGGGGAGCTGTTTTTT.

This clonotype was counted many times. This chain connects TRBV11-2 to TRBJ2-2; D ambiguous. Trimming pared 3 bases from V and 0 bases from J, leaving 5 bases between. The CDR3 contains 14 residues. Germline V gene sequence: CDR1 SGHAT, CDR2 FQNNGV. The CDR3 protein is CASSFLTNTGELFF. The CDR3 region has the DNA TGTGCCAGCAGCTTTCTCACGAACACCGGGGAGCTGTTTTTT.

This clonotype has at least ten counts. This chain uses TRBV12-3 or TRBV12-4 with TRBJ2-1; TRBD1 agrees at 11 bases. This CDR3 has 15 amino acids. V was pared by 7 bases and J by 8 bases, with 10 bases of the junction left unmatched. CDR3 protein: CASTFPGQGEYEQFF. The CDR3 DNA is TGTGCCAGCACCTTTCCGGGACAGGGGGAATATGAGCAGTTCTTC.

The sample holds many counts of this clonotype. V and J are TRBV28 and TRBJ2-5; TRBD1 aligns across 9 bases. The length of the CDR3 is 16 residues. V gave up 5 bases and J gave up 4 bases; unmatched junction bases: 11. CDR1 is MDHEN, CDR2 SYDVKM, per germline. CDR3 sequence reads: CASSTGQGGVGETQYF. In DNA, the CDR3 is TGTGCCAGCAGTACGGGACAGGGAGGCGTTGGAGAGACCCAGTACTTC.

This clonotype was recorded many times. The V call is TRBV28, the J call TRBJ1-2; D gene unclear. Per germline, CDR1 MDHEN and CDR2 SYDVKM. The length of the CDR3 is 14 residues. Trimming removed 7 bases from V and 4 bases from J, with 16 bases in between. The CDR3 DNA reads as TGTGCCAGCACAAATTCAATCGGGCTCTATGGCTACACCTTC. Amino acids: CASTNSIGLYGYTF.

The sample holds a few counts of this clonotype. The chain employs TRBV18 and TRBJ1-3; the D gene is possibly TRBD1 (5 bases). CDR3 length: 16 amino acids. V dropped 4 bases and J dropped 2 bases, with 15 bases sitting between them. Germline values: CDR1 KGHSH, CDR2 LQKENI. This CDR3 reads CASSHGTLRTGNTIYF. CDR3 sequence (DNA): TGTGCCAGCTCACACGGGACTCTAAGGACTGGAAACACCATATATTTT.

This clonotype has a handful of counts. This chain uses TRBV20-1 with TRBJ2-7; D is perhaps TRBD1 or TRBD2 (5 bases each). The germline V gene encodes CDR1 DFQATT and CDR2 SNEGSKA (reference sequence). V was shortened by 5 bases and J by 0 bases, with 17 bases between the two germline ends. This CDR3 spans 15 amino acids. CDR3 residues: CSAPLGRISSYEQYF. As DNA, the CDR3 is TGCAGTGCTCCCTTGGGACGCATCAGCTCCTACGAGCAGTACTTC.

This clonotype has more than one count but fewer than ten. The chain couples TRBV6-5 to TRBJ1-2; D call uncertain. Germline CDR1 is MNHEY and CDR2 is SVGAGI. V lost 2 bases and J lost 7, with 14 bases in between. The CDR3 spans 14 residues. CDR3: CASSYGADKCGYTF. CDR3 nucleotide sequence: TGTGCCAGCAGTTACGGAGCAGACAAGTGTGGCTACACCTTC.

The CDR3 nucleotides are TGTGCCAGTAAAGAAAGCCCGGGACAGGGGAAGAATGAGCAGTTCTTC. Protein: CASKESPGQGKNEQFF. This chain joins TRBV19 and TRBJ2-1; TRBD1 aligns across 10 bases. In germline, CDR1 is LNHDA, CDR2 SQIVND (reference sequence). The length of the CDR3 is 16 residues. The trim removed 7 bases at V and 7 bases at J, leaving 13 bases unmatched.

This clonotype was counted many times. V and J are TRBV7-2 and TRBJ2-3; D is possibly TRBD2 (6 bases). V was trimmed by 3 bases and J by 2 bases, leaving 9 bases between them. The CDR3 loop spans 14 amino acids. Germline CDR1 reads SGHTA; CDR2 reads FQGNSA. The CDR3, as DNA: TGTGCCAGCAGCTTGGGCGGGAACACAGATACGCAGTATTTT. Encoded protein: CASSLGGNTDTQYF.

This clonotype was picked up many times. This chain uses TRBV29-1 with TRBJ2-5; TRBD1 matches at 9 bases. The CDR3 length is 13 residues. Germline CDR1 SQVTM, CDR2 ANQGSEA. The trim removed 6 bases at V and 2 bases at J, leaving 4 bases unmatched. Written as DNA, the CDR3 is TGCAGCGTGACCGGGACAGGGCAAGAGACCCAGTACTTC. Translated, it gives CSVTGTGQETQYF.

In this sample, this clonotype turned up many times. The V and J genes are TRBV12-3 or TRBV12-4 and TRBJ1-1; D remains unclear. Deletions cut 6 bases from V and 0 bases from J, with 8 bases between. The CDR3 spans 13 residues. The CDR3 DNA is TGTGCCAGCAGCCCACAAGTGAACACTGAAGCTTTCTTT. It codes for CASSPQVNTEAFF.

By share of the sample, this clonotype is medium-sized. The rearrangement uses TRBV9 and TRBJ2-2; the D gene could be TRBD1 or TRBD2 (5 bases each). The germline V gene has CDR1 SGDLS and CDR2 YYNGEE. V lost 3 bases and J 4 bases, leaving 10 bases between the germline ends. The length of the CDR3 is 14 residues. CDR3 in amino acids: CASSDGTGTGELFF. Here the CDR3 DNA reads TGTGCCAGCAGCGATGGGACCGGCACCGGGGAGCTGTTTTTT.

The table lists this clonotype with a few counts. The CDR3 protein is CASSLGDSGPYEQYF. The CDR3 nucleotides read TGTGCCAGCAGCTTAGGGGACTCGGGTCCCTACGAGCAGTACTTC. This sequence joins TRBV7-6 and TRBJ2-7; a weak D match, TRBD2 (6 bases). Germline V gene data show CDR1 as SGHVS and CDR2 as FNYEAQ. The CDR3 is made up of 15 amino acids. The germline V and J ends were trimmed by 1 base and 2 bases, with 12 bases remaining between them.

This clonotype was counted between two and nine times. The chain uses TRBV6-1 and TRBJ2-3, with 9 positions matching TRBD2. Germline V CDR1 and CDR2: MNHNS, SASEGT. V was pared by 1 base and J by 0 bases, with 11 bases of the junction left unmatched. The CDR3 covers 19 residues. CDR3 bases: TGTGCCAGCAGTGAAGGTCGGTGGGCTAGCGGGGCTAGCACAGATACGCAGTATTTT. It codes for CASSEGRWASGASTDTQYF.